This paragraph reports one T cell receptor (beta chain). These data belong to a study of T cell changes during pregnancy in multiple sclerosis. Germline V gene data show CDR1 as SGHRS and CDR2 as YFSETQ. Trimming took off 4 bases at V and 3 bases at J, with 13 bases between the two ends. The CDR3 extends over 14 amino acids. TCRdb's table, derived via immunoSEQ multiplex PCR, lists solely in-frame clones and lacks some. Of under 130,000 clones in the sample, 85% to 95% were seen once. This TCR came from a female donor with multiple sclerosis, enrolled in a pregnancy study. This rearrangement joins TRBV5-1 to TRBJ1-2, with TRBD1 as a possible D gene (6 bases). The starting material was peripheral blood, obtained after pregnancy. Here the CDR3 DNA reads TGCGCCAGCAGCATCGCGGGGGCGGACTATGGCTACACCTTC. This sequence encodes CASSIAGADYGYTF.